Shown below are 29 T cell receptor beta chains from a single sample sequenced in a study of shared clonotypes between healthy human individuals. Some clones are missing from TCRdb's copy, which holds only in-frame ones; the method was immunoSEQ multiplex PCR. The data show about 450,000 clones, 75% to 85% seen once. Material for sequencing was PBMCs. The receptors shown here come from a woman aged 40 to 50 in good health. Some clones in this sample may be carry-over from other donors' samples.

This rearrangement joins TRBV19 to TRBJ1-5; D remains unclear. The germline V gene has CDR1 LNHDA and CDR2 SQIVND (reference sequence). This CDR3 has 13 residues. Trimming stripped 3 bases from V and 2 bases from J, with 5 bases between. The CDR3: CASSIAGNQPQHF. CDR3 nucleotides: TGTGCCAGTAGTATTGCAGGCAATCAGCCCCAGCATTTT.

This clone was seen more than once but under ten times. The V call is TRBV30, the J call TRBJ1-1; 7 nucleotides line up with TRBD1. There are 12 residues in the CDR3. The V gene's germline CDR1 is GTSNPN and CDR2 SVGIG (reference sequence). V shed 1 base, J shed 5 bases, and the junction held 1 base outside the gene matches. CDR3 protein: CAWSAGQTEAFF. As DNA, the CDR3 is TGTGCCTGGAGTGCGGGACAGACTGAAGCTTTCTTT.

The chain joins TRBV7-3 to TRBJ2-2, with 7 bases that match TRBD2. The CDR3 is made up of 17 amino acids. V was clipped by 3 bases and J by 6 bases; unmatched bases: 13. Germline loops: CDR1 SGHTA, CDR2 FQGTGA. CDR3 in DNA: TGTGCCAGCAGCTTGGGCCTTGGCGGGAGTGGGGCCGGGGAGCTGTTTTTT. Its protein product is CASSLGLGGSGAGELFF. Variable domain in full (rest from reference TRBV7-3 and TRBJ2-2): GAGVSQTPSNKVTEKGKYVELRCDPISGHTALYWYRQSLGQGPEFLIYFQGTGAADDSGLPNDRFFAVRPEGSVSTLKIQRTERGDSAVYLCASSLGLGGSGAGELFFGEGSRLTVL.

The rearrangement links TRBV5-1 to TRBJ2-1, with D possibly being TRBD2 (5 bases). V lost 0 bases, J lost 7 bases, and 11 bases lay in between. Germline CDR1 reads SGHRS; CDR2 reads YFSETQ. This CDR3 has 14 amino acids. CDR3 DNA: TGCGCCAGCAGCTTGGGGACCTGGAGGAATGAGCAGTTCTTC. Protein sequence: CASSLGTWRNEQFF. Looking up the rest from reference TRBV5-1 and TRBJ2-1 gives the full variable domain: KAGVTQTPRYLIKTRGQQVTLSCSPISGHRSVSWYQQTPGQGLQFLFEYFSETQRNKGNFPGRFSGRQFSNSRSEMNVSTLELGDSALYLCASSLGTWRNEQFFGPGTRLTVL.

The genes are TRBV2 and TRBJ2-1; TRBD2 matches 10 bases. Germline values: CDR1 SNHLY, CDR2 FYNNEI. V dropped 7 bases and J dropped 3; count of bases not matched to a gene: 6. This CDR3 has 15 amino acids. CDR3 sequence: CASTLAGRVYNEQFF. CDR3 bases: TGTGCCAGCACACTAGCGGGAAGGGTCTACAATGAGCAGTTCTTC.

The gene calls are TRBV5-1 and TRBJ2-3; TRBD2 might be the D (6 bases). This CDR3 has 18 residues. V lost 2 bases and J 2 bases, leaving 21 bases between the germline ends. Germline V CDR1 and CDR2: SGHRS, YFSETQ. The CDR3 spells CASSFVGTHSPLTDTQYF. CDR3 nucleotide sequence: TGCGCCAGCAGCTTTGTGGGGACTCACTCACCCCTCACAGATACGCAGTATTTT. Supplemented by reference TRBV5-1 and TRBJ2-3, the full variable domain reads KAGVTQTPRYLIKTRGQQVTLSCSPISGHRSVSWYQQTPGQGLQFLFEYFSETQRNKGNFPGRFSGRQFSNSRSEMNVSTLELGDSALYLCASSFVGTHSPLTDTQYFGPGTRLTVL.

A remark on this clone: Within the sample, other DNA sequences also encode this same CDR3. V and J are TRBV28 and TRBJ1-5; D is unclear. CDR3 length: 11 amino acids. Germline assignment: CDR1 MDHEN and CDR2 SYDVKM. V gave up 3 bases and J gave up 4 bases, with 1 base separating them. CDR3 DNA sequence: TGTGCCAGCAGTTTGAATCAGCCCCAGCATTTT. It translates to CASSLNQPQHF.

Only one count was recorded for this clone. This chain links TRBV28 with TRBJ2-1, with 14 bases identical to TRBD2. Per the germline V gene, CDR1 is MDHEN and CDR2 is SYDVKM. V shed 5 bases and J 3 bases; nucleotides not matched to a gene: 9. The CDR3 runs 18 residues. The CDR3, as DNA: TGTGCCAGCAGTCCGGGGACTAGCGGGAGTTGGGTCTACAATGAGCAGTTCTTC. It codes for CASSPGTSGSWVYNEQFF.

The genes are TRBV28 and TRBJ1-2; D remains unclear. CDR1 is MDHEN and CDR2 is SYDVKM in the germline V gene. The CDR3 is made up of 11 amino acids. The V end was cut by 1 base, the J end by 8 bases, with 5 bases between. The CDR3 region has the DNA TGTGCCAGCAGTTTATATCAGGGCTACACCTTC. Translated: CASSLYQGYTF.

This clone was recorded a few times. CDR3 DNA: TGTGCCAGCAGTTTTGGGGACAGGAACACTGAAGCTTTCTTT. Translated: CASSFGDRNTEAFF. This chain uses TRBV28 with TRBJ1-1, with 7 bases that match TRBD1. CDR3 size: 14 residues. Germline CDR1 reads MDHEN; CDR2 reads SYDVKM. V lost 3 bases and J lost 1; bases outside the gene matches: 2.

The CDR3 is CASSFEGANYEQYF. CDR3 nucleotides: TGTGCCAGCAGTTTTGAGGGTGCCAACTACGAGCAGTACTTC. The chain employs TRBV27 and TRBJ2-7; possibly TRBD2 for D (5 bases). Germline V gene sequence: CDR1 MNHEY, CDR2 SMNVEV (reference sequence). The CDR3 runs 14 residues. The V end lost 3 bases, the J end lost 3 bases, and 12 bases lay between the germline ends.

The chain recombines TRBV5-1 with TRBJ2-1; 9 bases agree with TRBD1. This CDR3 region has 16 residues. The trim removed 0 bases at V and 3 bases at J, leaving 4 bases unmatched. CDR1 is SGHRS and CDR2 is YFSETQ in the germline V gene. The CDR3 is CASSLARTGVYNEQFF. DNA for the CDR3: TGCGCCAGCAGCTTGGCGAGGACAGGGGTCTACAATGAGCAGTTCTTC.

The chain combines TRBV30 with TRBJ2-1; D remains unclear. CDR1 is GTSNPN and CDR2 is SVGIG in the germline V gene (reference sequence). This CDR3 comprises 14 residues. Trimming shortened V by 2 bases and J by 9 bases, and 17 bases separated the two germline ends. CDR3 coding DNA: TGTGCCTGGAGTTTGGACCGGATCTCCTTTGAGCAGTTCTTC. As protein: CAWSLDRISFEQFF.

The CDR3 spells CASSRTSGVYNEQFF. The CDR3 region has the DNA TGTGCCAGCTCACGGACTAGCGGGGTCTACAATGAGCAGTTCTTC. This rearrangement joins TRBV18 to TRBJ2-1; 12 bases map to TRBD2. In germline, CDR1 is KGHSH, CDR2 LQKENI. CDR3 size: 15 residues. With 4 bases clipped from V and 3 bases from J, the junction kept 1 base outside the gene matches.

The V call is TRBV5-4, the J call TRBJ1-2; D perhaps matches TRBD1 (5 bases). There are 15 residues in the CDR3. Germline V CDR1 and CDR2: SGHNT, YYREEE (reference sequence). V was cut by 5 bases and J by 1 base, with 15 bases left in between. The CDR3 DNA reads TGTGCCAGCAGGCCGGGACGGGGAGGTAACTATGGCTACACCTTC. It specifies CASRPGRGGNYGYTF. Together with reference TRBV5-4 and TRBJ1-2, the CDR3 gives the full variable domain: ETGVTQSPTHLIKTRGQQVTLRCSSQSGHNTVSWYQQALGQGPQFIFQYYREEENGRGNFPPRFSGLQFPNYSSELNVNALELDDSALYLCASRPGRGGNYGYTFGSGTRLTVV.

A word on this clone: Possible read error: a much larger clone is one base away. Other nucleotide sequences from this sample produce the same CDR3. The chain has TRBV4-1 and TRBJ2-5; tentative D call: TRBD1 (5 bases). Germline values: CDR1 MGHRA, CDR2 YSYEKL. V was cut by 8 bases and J by 2 bases, with 15 bases left in between. This CDR3 has 14 residues. In DNA, the CDR3 is TGCGCCAGCGGGCTCACGACAGCGCAAGAGACCCAGTACTTC. Translated: CASGLTTAQETQYF.

CDR3 DNA sequence: TGTGCCACTCAGGGGGGGGCTGAAGCTTTCTTT. It translates to CATQGGAEAFF. The chain links TRBV28 to TRBJ1-1; TRBD1 agrees at 7 bases. In germline, CDR1 is MDHEN, CDR2 SYDVKM. The CDR3 contains 11 residues. The V gene end was trimmed by 10 bases and the J gene end by 6 bases; junction bases not matched to a gene: 5.

This clone was recorded only once. J is TRBJ1-5 and V is TRBV28; D is unresolved. V lost 3 bases to trimming and J lost 2 bases, with 11 bases between them. Germline-derived CDR1 and CDR2 are MDHEN and SYDVKM. The CDR3 loop spans 15 amino acids. CDR3 in amino acids: CASSLQRRRNQPQHF. Written as DNA, the CDR3 is TGTGCCAGCAGTTTGCAACGCAGGCGCAATCAGCCCCAGCATTTT.

The chain uses TRBV4-2 and TRBJ2-1; D is unclear. CDR3 length: 15 amino acids. V lost 0 bases and J lost 1, with 7 bases in between. Germline V lookup: CDR1 LGHNA, CDR2 YNFKEQ. CDR3 nucleotides: TGTGCCAGCAGCCAAGATACCCAGTCCTACAATGAGCAGTTCTTC. Its protein is CASSQDTQSYNEQFF.

The chain employs TRBV7-2 and TRBJ2-7, with 12 bases aligning to TRBD2. This CDR3 region has 15 residues. Germline values: CDR1 SGHTA, CDR2 FQGNSA. The J segment lost 2 bases and the V segment lost 5 bases, leaving 4 bases of the junction unmatched. The CDR3: CASSSRLAGAYEQYF. CDR3 coding DNA: TGTGCCAGCAGCAGCCGACTAGCGGGAGCCTACGAGCAGTACTTC.

V and J are TRBV25-1 and TRBJ2-2; 7 bases fit TRBD2. This CDR3 region has 13 residues. Germline-derived CDR1 and CDR2 are MGHDK and SYGVNS. The trim removed 7 bases at V and 1 base at J, leaving 0 bases unmatched. CDR3 in amino acids: CASIAGNTGELFF. The CDR3 nucleotides read TGTGCCAGCATAGCGGGGAACACCGGGGAGCTGTTTTTT.

The chain employs TRBV5-8 and TRBJ1-4; TRBD1 is a possible D gene (6 bases). V lost 4 bases and J lost 8, with 15 bases in between. Germline V lookup: CDR1 SGHTS, CDR2 YDEGEE. The CDR3 extends over 14 amino acids. The CDR3 DNA is TGTGCCAGCAGCACCGGGACATGGAACGAAAAACTGTTTTTT. The encoded protein is CASSTGTWNEKLFF.

The chain couples TRBV5-1 to TRBJ2-6, with D perhaps TRBD1 (5 bases). The ends were cut back, 0 bases at V and 2 bases at J, with 9 bases in the middle. CDR3 length equals 16 residues. Germline lookup yields CDR1 SGHRS and CDR2 YFSETQ. The CDR3 sequence is CASSLAGNPGANVLTF. The CDR3 nucleotides read TGCGCCAGCAGCTTGGCAGGGAATCCTGGGGCCAACGTCCTGACTTTC.

This rearrangement joins TRBV11-2 to TRBJ1-3, with D possibly being TRBD1 (6 bases). Between the trimmed V and J ends, which lost 5 bases and 0 bases, there was a span of 14 bases. CDR1 is SGHAT and CDR2 is FQNNGV in the germline V gene. This CDR3 has 16 amino acids. DNA of the CDR3: TGTGCCAGCAGCATCGACAGGACCCTCTCTGGAAACACCATATATTTT. This gives the protein CASSIDRTLSGNTIYF.

V usage is TRBV30 and J usage is TRBJ2-5; TRBD1 matches 7 bases. J gave up 3 bases and V 4 bases, and 8 bases lay outside the gene matches. This CDR3 region has 14 residues. The germline V gene has CDR1 GTSNPN and CDR2 SVGIG (reference sequence). This CDR3 is CAWNTGTVEETQYF. For the CDR3, the DNA is TGTGCCTGGAACACCGGGACAGTCGAAGAGACCCAGTACTTC.

This chain connects TRBV2 to TRBJ2-2; D possibly corresponds to TRBD2 (7 bases). The V gene's germline CDR1 is SNHLY and CDR2 FYNNEI. The length of the CDR3 is 16 residues. Deletions cut 4 bases from V and 4 bases from J, with 16 bases between. The CDR3 region is CASSGRRGGSTGELFF. DNA of the CDR3: TGTGCCAGCAGTGGCCGGAGGGGGGGCTCCACCGGGGAGCTGTTTTTT. Full variable domain (remainder filled in from reference TRBV2 and TRBJ2-2): EPEVTQTPSHQVTQMGQEVILRCVPISNHLYFYWYRQILGQKVEFLVSFYNNEISEKSEIFDDQFSVERPDGSNFTLKIRSTKLEDSAMYFCASSGRRGGSTGELFFGEGSRLTVL.

The J gene is TRBJ2-7, the V gene TRBV10-2; possibly TRBD1 or TRBD2 for D (5 bases each). The CDR3 length is 14 residues. Trimming took 8 bases from V and 0 from J, leaving 14 bases between them. The germline CDR1 and CDR2 sequences are WSHSY and SAAADI. CDR3 nucleotide sequence: TGCGCCAGCTCCTCCGGGACCAGCTCCTACGAGCAGTACTTC. It yields the protein CASSSGTSSYEQYF.

The J gene is TRBJ2-7, the V gene TRBV7-6; the match to TRBD2 covers 9 bases. The CDR3 runs 15 residues. Germline V gene data show CDR1 as SGHVS and CDR2 as FNYEAQ. V shed 1 base, J shed 4 bases, and the junction held 5 bases outside the gene matches. The CDR3 DNA reads as TGTGCCAGCAGCTTAGAGAGTAGCGGGAGTTACGAGCAGTACTTC. Translation: CASSLESSGSYEQYF.

The V call is TRBV6-5, the J call TRBJ2-7, with D perhaps TRBD2 (5 bases). Germline V gene lookup returns CDR1 MNHEY and CDR2 SVGAGI. With 6 bases removed from V and 1 base from J, the gap between germline ends came to 10 bases. The CDR3 runs to 13 residues. In DNA form, the CDR3 reads TGTGCCAGCAGAAAACCGGGGTCCTACGAGCAGTACTTC. This translates into CASRKPGSYEQYF.